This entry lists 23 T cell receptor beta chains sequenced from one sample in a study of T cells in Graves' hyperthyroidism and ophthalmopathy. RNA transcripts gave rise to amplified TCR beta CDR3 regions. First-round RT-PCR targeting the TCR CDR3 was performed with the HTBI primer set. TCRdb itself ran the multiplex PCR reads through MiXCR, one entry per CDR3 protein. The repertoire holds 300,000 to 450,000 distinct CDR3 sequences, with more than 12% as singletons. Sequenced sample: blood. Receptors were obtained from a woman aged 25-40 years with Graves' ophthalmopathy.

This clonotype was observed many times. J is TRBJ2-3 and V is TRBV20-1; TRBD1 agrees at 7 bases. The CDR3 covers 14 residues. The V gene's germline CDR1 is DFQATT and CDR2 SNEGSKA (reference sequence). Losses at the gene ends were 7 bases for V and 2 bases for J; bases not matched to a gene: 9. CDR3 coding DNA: TGCAGTGTCCCAAGGGACAGTCTCACAGATACGCAGTATTTT. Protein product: CSVPRDSLTDTQYF.

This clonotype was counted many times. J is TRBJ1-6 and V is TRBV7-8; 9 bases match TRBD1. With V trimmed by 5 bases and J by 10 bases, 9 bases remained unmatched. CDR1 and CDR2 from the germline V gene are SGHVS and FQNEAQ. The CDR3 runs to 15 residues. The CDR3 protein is CASSPSGQGGSPLHF. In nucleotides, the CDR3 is TGTGCCAGCAGCCCATCGGGACAGGGAGGCTCACCCCTCCACTTT.

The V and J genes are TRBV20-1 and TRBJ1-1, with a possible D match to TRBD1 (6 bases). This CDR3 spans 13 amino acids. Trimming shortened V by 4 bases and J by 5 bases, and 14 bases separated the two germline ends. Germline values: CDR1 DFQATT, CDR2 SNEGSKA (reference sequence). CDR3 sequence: CSAMRPTGTEAFF. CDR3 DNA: TGCAGTGCTATGAGACCTACAGGGACTGAAGCTTTCTTT.

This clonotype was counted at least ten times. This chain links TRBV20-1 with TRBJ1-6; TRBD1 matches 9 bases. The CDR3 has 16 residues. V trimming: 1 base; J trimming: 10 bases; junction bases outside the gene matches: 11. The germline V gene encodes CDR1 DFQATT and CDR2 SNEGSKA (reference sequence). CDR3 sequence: CSARAPGQGSNSPLHF. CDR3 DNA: TGCAGTGCTAGAGCCCCGGGACAGGGCTCTAACTCACCCCTCCACTTT.

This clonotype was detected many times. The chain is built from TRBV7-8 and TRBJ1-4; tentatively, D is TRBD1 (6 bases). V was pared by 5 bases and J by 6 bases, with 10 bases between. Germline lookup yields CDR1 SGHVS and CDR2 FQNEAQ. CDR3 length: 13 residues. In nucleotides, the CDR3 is TGTGCCAGCAGCGTACGACAGGATGAAAAACTGTTTTTT. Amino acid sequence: CASSVRQDEKLFF.

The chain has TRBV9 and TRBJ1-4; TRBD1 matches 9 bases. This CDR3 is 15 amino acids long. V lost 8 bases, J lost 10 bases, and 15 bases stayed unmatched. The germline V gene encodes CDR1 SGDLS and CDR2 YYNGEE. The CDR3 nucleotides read TGTGCCAGTTTCCGGGACAGGGCCCACTACGGAAAACTGTTTTTT. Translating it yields CASFRDRAHYGKLFF.

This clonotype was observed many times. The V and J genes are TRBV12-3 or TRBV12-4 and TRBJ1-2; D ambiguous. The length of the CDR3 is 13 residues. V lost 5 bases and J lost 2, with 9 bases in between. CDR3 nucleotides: TGTGCCAGCAGTATTACAGTGAACTATGGCTACACCTTC. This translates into CASSITVNYGYTF.

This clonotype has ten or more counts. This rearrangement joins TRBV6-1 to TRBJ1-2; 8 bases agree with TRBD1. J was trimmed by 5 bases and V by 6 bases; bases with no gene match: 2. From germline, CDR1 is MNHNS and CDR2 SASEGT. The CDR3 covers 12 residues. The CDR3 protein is CASRRQGYGYTF. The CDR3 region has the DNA TGTGCCAGCAGACGACAGGGGTATGGCTACACCTTC.

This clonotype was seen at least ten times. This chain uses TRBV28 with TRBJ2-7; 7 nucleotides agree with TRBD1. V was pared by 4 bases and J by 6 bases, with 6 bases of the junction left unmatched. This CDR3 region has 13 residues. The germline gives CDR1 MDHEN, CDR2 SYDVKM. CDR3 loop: CASSSGTGVEQYF. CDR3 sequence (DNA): TGTGCCAGCAGTTCGGGAACAGGGGTCGAGCAGTACTTC.

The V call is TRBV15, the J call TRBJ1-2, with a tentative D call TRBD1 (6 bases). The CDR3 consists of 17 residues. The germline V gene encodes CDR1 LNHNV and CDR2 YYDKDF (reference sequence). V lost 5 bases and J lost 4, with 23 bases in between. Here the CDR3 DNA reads TGTGCCACCAGCGTAGGGAACAGGGCCATCCCAATCTATGGCTACACCTTC. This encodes CATSVGNRAIPIYGYTF. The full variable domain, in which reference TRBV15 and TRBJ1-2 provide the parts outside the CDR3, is DAMVIQNPRYQVTQFGKPVTLSCSQTLNHNVMYWYQQKSSQAPKLLFHYYDKDFNNEADTPDNFQSRRPNTSFCFLDIRSPGLGDTAMYLCATSVGNRAIPIYGYTFGSGTRLTVV.

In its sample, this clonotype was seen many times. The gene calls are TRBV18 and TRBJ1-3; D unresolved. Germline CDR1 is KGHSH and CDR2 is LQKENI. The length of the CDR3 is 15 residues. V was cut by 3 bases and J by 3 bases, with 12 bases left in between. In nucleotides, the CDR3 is TGTGCCAGCTCACCGAAGGGTTTCGTTGGAAACACCATATATTTT. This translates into CASSPKGFVGNTIYF.

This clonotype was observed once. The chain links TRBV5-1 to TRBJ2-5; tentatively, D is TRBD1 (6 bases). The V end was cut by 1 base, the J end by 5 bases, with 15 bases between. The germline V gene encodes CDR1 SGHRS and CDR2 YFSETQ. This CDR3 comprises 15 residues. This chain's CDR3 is CASSLRQGIGETQYF. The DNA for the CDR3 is TGCGCCAGCAGCTTGAGGCAGGGGATCGGGGAGACCCAGTACTTC.

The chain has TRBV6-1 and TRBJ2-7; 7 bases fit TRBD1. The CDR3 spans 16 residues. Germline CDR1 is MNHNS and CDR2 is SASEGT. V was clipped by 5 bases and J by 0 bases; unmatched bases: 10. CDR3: CASSSSSGDSSYEQYF. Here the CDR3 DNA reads TGTGCCAGCAGTTCATCTTCCGGGGACAGCTCCTACGAGCAGTACTTC.

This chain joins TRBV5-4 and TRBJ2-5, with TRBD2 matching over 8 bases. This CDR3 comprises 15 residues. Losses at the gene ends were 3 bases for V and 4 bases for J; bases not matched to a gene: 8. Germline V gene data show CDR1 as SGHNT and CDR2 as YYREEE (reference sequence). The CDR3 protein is CASSYGGGSRETQYF. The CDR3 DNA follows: TGTGCCAGCAGCTACGGGGGGGGGAGCCGAGAGACCCAGTACTTC.

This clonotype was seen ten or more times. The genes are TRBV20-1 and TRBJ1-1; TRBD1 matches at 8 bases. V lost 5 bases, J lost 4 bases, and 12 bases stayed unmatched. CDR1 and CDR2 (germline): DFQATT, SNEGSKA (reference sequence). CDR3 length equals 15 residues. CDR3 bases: TGCAGTGCTCACACGACGCAGGGGGCAGGCACTGAAGCTTTCTTT. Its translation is CSAHTTQGAGTEAFF.

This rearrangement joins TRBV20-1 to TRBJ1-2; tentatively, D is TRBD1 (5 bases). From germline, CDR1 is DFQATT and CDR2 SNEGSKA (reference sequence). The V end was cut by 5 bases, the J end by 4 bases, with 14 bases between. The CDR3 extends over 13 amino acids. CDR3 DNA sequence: TGCAGTGCTGTTGACAGTTTGGGCTATGGCTACACCTTC. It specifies CSAVDSLGYGYTF.

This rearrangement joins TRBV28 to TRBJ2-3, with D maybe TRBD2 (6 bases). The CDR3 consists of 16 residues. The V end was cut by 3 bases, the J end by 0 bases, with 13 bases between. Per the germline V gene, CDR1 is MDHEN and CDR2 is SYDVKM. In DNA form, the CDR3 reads TGTGCCAGCAGTTTTGTATCCGGGGGTAGCACAGATACGCAGTATTTT. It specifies CASSFVSGGSTDTQYF.

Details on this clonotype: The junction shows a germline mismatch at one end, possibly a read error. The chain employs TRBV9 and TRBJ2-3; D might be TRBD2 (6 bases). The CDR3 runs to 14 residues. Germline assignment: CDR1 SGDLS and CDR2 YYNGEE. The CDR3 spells CASIVGGGTDTQYF. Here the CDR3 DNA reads TGTGCCAGCATCGTAGGCGGGGGCACAGATACGCAGTATTTT.

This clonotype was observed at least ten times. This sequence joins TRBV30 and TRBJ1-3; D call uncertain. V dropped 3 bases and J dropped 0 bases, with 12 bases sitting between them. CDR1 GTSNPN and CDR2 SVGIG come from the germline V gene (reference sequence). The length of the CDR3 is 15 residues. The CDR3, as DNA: TGTGCCTGGAGCTACGGGGAGAGCTCTGGAAACACCATATATTTT. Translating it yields CAWSYGESSGNTIYF. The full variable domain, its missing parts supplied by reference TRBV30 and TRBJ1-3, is SQTIHQWPATLVQPVGSPLSLECTVEGTSNPNLYWYRQAAGRGLQLLFYSVGIGQISSEVPQNLSASRPQDRQFILSSKKLLLSDSGFYLCAWSYGESSGNTIYFGEGSWLTVV.

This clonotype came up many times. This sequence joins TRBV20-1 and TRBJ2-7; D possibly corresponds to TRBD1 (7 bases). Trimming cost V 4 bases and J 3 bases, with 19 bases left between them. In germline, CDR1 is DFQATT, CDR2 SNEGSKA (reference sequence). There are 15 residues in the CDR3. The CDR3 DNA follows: TGCAGTGCTATGATGTGGACAGGACTATACTACGAGCAGTACTTC. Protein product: CSAMMWTGLYYEQYF.

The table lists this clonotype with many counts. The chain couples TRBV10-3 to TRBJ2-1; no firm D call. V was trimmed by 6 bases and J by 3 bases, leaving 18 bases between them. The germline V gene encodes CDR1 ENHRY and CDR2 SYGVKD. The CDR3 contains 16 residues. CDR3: CAISSVGSVVYNEQFF. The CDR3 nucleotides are TGTGCCATCAGCAGTGTAGGCAGTGTTGTCTACAATGAGCAGTTCTTC.

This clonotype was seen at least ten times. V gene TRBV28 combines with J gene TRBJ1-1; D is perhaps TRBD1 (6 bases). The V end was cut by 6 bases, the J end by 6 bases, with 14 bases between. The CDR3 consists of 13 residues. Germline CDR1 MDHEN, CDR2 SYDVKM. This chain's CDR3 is CASSRYREAEAFF. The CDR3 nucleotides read TGTGCCAGCAGCCGTTACAGGGAGGCTGAAGCTTTCTTT.

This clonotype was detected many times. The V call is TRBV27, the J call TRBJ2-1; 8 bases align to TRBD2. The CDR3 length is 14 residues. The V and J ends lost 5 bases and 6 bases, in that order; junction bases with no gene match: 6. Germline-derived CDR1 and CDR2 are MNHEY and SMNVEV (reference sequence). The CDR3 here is CASSRTSNPNEQFF. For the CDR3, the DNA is TGTGCCAGCAGTAGGACTAGCAATCCCAATGAGCAGTTCTTC.